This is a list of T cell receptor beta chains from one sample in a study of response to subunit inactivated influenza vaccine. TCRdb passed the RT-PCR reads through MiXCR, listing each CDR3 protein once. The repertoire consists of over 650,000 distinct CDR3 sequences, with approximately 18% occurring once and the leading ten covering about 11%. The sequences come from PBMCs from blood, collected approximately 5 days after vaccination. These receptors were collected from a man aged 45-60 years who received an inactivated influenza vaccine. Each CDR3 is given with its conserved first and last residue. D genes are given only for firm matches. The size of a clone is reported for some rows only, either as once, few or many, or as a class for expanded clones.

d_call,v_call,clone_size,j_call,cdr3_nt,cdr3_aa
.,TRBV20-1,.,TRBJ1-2,TGCGGTGCTAGATTAGCTAACTATGGCTACACCTTC,CGARLANYGYTF
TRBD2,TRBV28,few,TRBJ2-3,TGTGCCAGCAGAGGAACTAGCGGATCCATTGCGCAGTATTTT,CASRGTSGSIAQYF
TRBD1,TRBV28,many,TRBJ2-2,TGTGCCAGCAGTCTTGGGACAGGCGTGACCGGGGAGCTGTTTTTT,CASSLGTGVTGELFF
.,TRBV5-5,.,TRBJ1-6,TGTGCCAGCAGCTTGGTCTCCGCCAATTCACCCCTCCACTTT,CASSLVSANSPLHF
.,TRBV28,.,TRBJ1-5,TGTGCCAGCAGCCCCATAAAGTGGGCTCCTAGCAATCAGCCCCAGCATTTT,CASSPIKWAPSNQPQHF
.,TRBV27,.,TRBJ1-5,TGTGCCAGCAGTTTAAGGTCTCATCAGCCCCAGCATTTT,CASSLRSHQPQHF
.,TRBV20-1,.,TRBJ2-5,TGCAGTGCTAGAGATTACAGGAGTCAGTACCAAGAGACCCAGTACTTC,CSARDYRSQYQETQYF
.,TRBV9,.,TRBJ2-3,TGTGCCAGCAGCGTAGGCAGCGGCATCCTCACAGATACGCAGTATTTT,CASSVGSGILTDTQYF
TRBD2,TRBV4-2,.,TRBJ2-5,TGTGCCAGCAGCCGATCGACTAGCGGGAGTTTTGAGACCCAGTACTTC,CASSRSTSGSFETQYF
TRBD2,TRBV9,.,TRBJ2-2,TGTGCCAGCAGCGTAGTCGCGGGGGTTACCGGGGAGCTGTTTTTT,CASSVVAGVTGELFF
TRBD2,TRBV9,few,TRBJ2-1,TGTGCCAGCAGCGTAGGCTCCCTAGCGGGATACAATGAGCAGTTCTTC,CASSVGSLAGYNEQFF
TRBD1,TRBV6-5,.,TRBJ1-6,TGTGCCAGCAGTTACTCGACAGGGGAGTTCTCACCCCTCCACTTT,CASSYSTGEFSPLHF
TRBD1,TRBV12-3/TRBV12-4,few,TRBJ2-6,TGTGCCAGCAGTTTAAGGACAGGGGAGGTTGGGGCCAACGTCCTGACTTTC,CASSLRTGEVGANVLTF
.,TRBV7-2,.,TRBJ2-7,TGTGCCAGCAGCTTAATAGGACACTACGAGCAGTACTTC,CASSLIGHYEQYF
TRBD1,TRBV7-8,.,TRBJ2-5,TGTGCCAGCAGCCTATTCGGGACAGGGGGGCAAGAGACCCAGTACTTC,CASSLFGTGGQETQYF
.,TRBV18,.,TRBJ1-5,TGTGAATCCCCGGGTGTCCCCTCGCGAGGGATGGTTAGGAATCAGCCCCAGCATTTT,CESPGVPSRGMVRNQPQHF
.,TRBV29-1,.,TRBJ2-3,TGCAGCGTCACACGCCCAGCGGGACACACAGATACGCAGTATTTT,CSVTRPAGHTDTQYF